This T cell receptor beta chain was sequenced for a study of blood T cells in healthy people across ages. Study conclusions and caveats: Expanded clonotype shifts may have been confounded, as the donors had an unknown CMV status. Bulk PBMC profiling left naive and antigen-experienced comparisons inconclusive.

The table lists this clonotype with a few counts. Its antigen is currently unknown. The CDR3 contains 13 residues. The germline CDR1 and CDR2 sequences are SSHAT and FNYEAQ (reference sequence). Unmatched junction bases numbered 3, after V lost 5 bases and J lost 9 bases. Through a sample-barcoded 5' primer and a J-beta primer mix, a second PCR was run for roughly 6 to 11 cycles. TCRdb used MiXCR to reprocess the 5' RACE reads, holding one entry per CDR3 protein. In the table there are 1.8 million or so distinct CDR3 sequences, roughly two fifths of which are singletons. Sequencing was performed on blood. The source of this sequence is a human donor in good health. This chain joins TRBV7-7 and TRBJ2-5; 13 nucleotides match TRBD2. In DNA, the CDR3 is TGTGCCAGCAGCAGTACTAGCGGGGGGGCCCAGTACTTC. Translating gives CASSSTSGGAQYF.